Listed below are T cell receptor beta chains from one sample, sequenced in a study of human T cells and chemical hapten exposure. In TCRdb, the RACE reads were re-called with MiXCR into one record per CDR3 protein. This sample has about 87,000 distinct CDR3 sequences, with nearly 10% found just once. This material consisted of whole blood, taken in connection with sensitization to the hapten diphenylcyclopropenone (DPC). The source of these receptors is a woman aged 40 to 49 with alopecia areata. Some clones in this sample may be carry-over from other donors' samples. CDR3s include the opening cysteine and the closing phenylalanine or tryptophan. The order of the fields is J gene, clone size, D gene, V gene, CDR3 DNA, CDR3 protein. A D gene is named only where the DNA matches it firmly. The size entry is marked missing in some rows and otherwise reads once, few, many or a size class.

j_gene: TRBJ2-6
abundance: many
d_gene: TRBD1
v_gene: TRBV6-1
CDR3nt: TGTGCCAGCAGTGCCCGGACAGGGGCAGGCTCTGGGGCCAACGTCCTGACTTTC
CDR3aa: CASSARTGAGSGANVLTF

j_gene: TRBJ1-1
abundance: -
d_gene: -
v_gene: TRBV7-9
CDR3nt: TGTGCCAGCAGCTTAGTAAGGAACACTGAAGCTTTCTTT
CDR3aa: CASSLVRNTEAFF

j_gene: TRBJ2-6
abundance: few
d_gene: -
v_gene: TRBV4-3
CDR3nt: TGCGCCAGCAGCCAAGGGGGTGGGGCCAACGTCCTGACTTTC
CDR3aa: CASSQGGGANVLTF

j_gene: TRBJ2-1
abundance: many
d_gene: -
v_gene: TRBV5-5
CDR3nt: TGTGCCAGCATTCCGGGGGACAGCCCCTACAATGAGCAGTTCTTC
CDR3aa: CASIPGDSPYNEQFF

j_gene: TRBJ1-1
abundance: many
d_gene: TRBD1
v_gene: TRBV2
CDR3nt: TGTGCCAGCAGGAGAGACAGGGAATTGGGAGCTTTCTTT
CDR3aa: CASRRDRELGAFF

j_gene: TRBJ2-3
abundance: -
d_gene: -
v_gene: TRBV27
CDR3nt: TGTGCCAGCAGTTATAGCGGAGTCGGGACAGATACGCAGTATTTT
CDR3aa: CASSYSGVGTDTQYF

j_gene: TRBJ2-2
abundance: many
d_gene: -
v_gene: TRBV7-2
CDR3nt: TGTGCCAGCAGCTTGAGCAGGACCGGTAACACCGGGGAGCTGTTTTTT
CDR3aa: CASSLSRTGNTGELFF

j_gene: TRBJ1-2
abundance: few
d_gene: TRBD1
v_gene: TRBV29-1
CDR3nt: TGCAGCGTTGTGGACAGGGGGCATTCCGGCCCTAACTATGGCTACACCTTC
CDR3aa: CSVVDRGHSGPNYGYTF

j_gene: TRBJ2-3
abundance: -
d_gene: TRBD2
v_gene: TRBV5-6
CDR3nt: TGTGCCAGCAGCTTGGAAGCGGGGGGATCTAGCACAGATACGCAGTATTTT
CDR3aa: CASSLEAGGSSTDTQYF

j_gene: TRBJ2-1
abundance: many
d_gene: TRBD1
v_gene: TRBV6-5
CDR3nt: TGTGCCAGCAGTTCCCGACAGGGGAACAATGAGCAGTTCTTC
CDR3aa: CASSSRQGNNEQFF

j_gene: TRBJ1-2
abundance: once
d_gene: -
v_gene: TRBV4-3
CDR3nt: TGCGCCAGCAGCCAAGGCGCGCAGGGGCCCGTCAACTATGGCTACACCTTC
CDR3aa: CASSQGAQGPVNYGYTF

j_gene: TRBJ1-1
abundance: few
d_gene: TRBD1
v_gene: TRBV20-1
CDR3nt: TGCAGTGCTAGAGATAACCGCAGGGGGGTGATCACTGAAGCTTTCTTT
CDR3aa: CSARDNRRGVITEAFF

j_gene: TRBJ1-6
abundance: -
d_gene: -
v_gene: TRBV10-3
CDR3nt: TGTGCCATCAAGGGGGGGCAGCTTAATACACCCCTCCACTTT
CDR3aa: CAIKGGQLNTPLHF

j_gene: TRBJ2-3
abundance: -
d_gene: TRBD2
v_gene: TRBV18
CDR3nt: TGTGCCAGCTCACCCGGGACTAGCAGCACAGATACGCAGTATTTT
CDR3aa: CASSPGTSSTDTQYF

j_gene: TRBJ1-1
abundance: -
d_gene: TRBD1
v_gene: TRBV10-3
CDR3nt: TGTGCCATCAGTGAGTCAGGGACAGGGCGCATAGGAAACACTGAAGCTTTCTTT
CDR3aa: CAISESGTGRIGNTEAFF

j_gene: TRBJ2-1
abundance: few
d_gene: -
v_gene: TRBV11-1
CDR3nt: TGTGCCAGCGGGGCGGTCTACAATGAGCAGTTCTTC
CDR3aa: CASGAVYNEQFF

j_gene: TRBJ1-2
abundance: few
d_gene: -
v_gene: TRBV20-1
CDR3nt: TGCAGTCTCGTCGCAGCAGCTAACTATGGCTACACCTTC
CDR3aa: CSLVAAANYGYTF

j_gene: TRBJ1-2
abundance: few
d_gene: TRBD1
v_gene: TRBV27
CDR3nt: TGTGCCAGCAGTTCCAGACAGGGGAACTATGGCTACACCTTC
CDR3aa: CASSSRQGNYGYTF

j_gene: TRBJ2-1
abundance: once
d_gene: -
v_gene: TRBV2
CDR3nt: TGTGCCAGCAACTGGGGTGAGCAGTTCTTC
CDR3aa: CASNWGEQFF

j_gene: TRBJ2-7
abundance: -
d_gene: -
v_gene: TRBV28
CDR3nt: TGTGCCAGCAGTTTTCCTGACAGTTCCGCGCAGTACTTC
CDR3aa: CASSFPDSSAQYF

j_gene: TRBJ2-1
abundance: few
d_gene: TRBD2
v_gene: TRBV27
CDR3nt: TGTGCCAGCAGTTCGGGGGGTCCGGGTTACAATGAGCAGTTCTTC
CDR3aa: CASSSGGPGYNEQFF

j_gene: TRBJ1-6
abundance: -
d_gene: -
v_gene: TRBV5-1
CDR3nt: TGCGCCAGCAGCTTGGACAGCTCCAGCTCCTATAATTCACCCCTCCACTTT
CDR3aa: CASSLDSSSSYNSPLHF

j_gene: TRBJ1-1
abundance: many
d_gene: -
v_gene: TRBV5-4
CDR3nt: TGTGCCAGCAGTCAGGGAAACACTGAAGCTTTCTTT
CDR3aa: CASSQGNTEAFF

j_gene: TRBJ2-5
abundance: many
d_gene: -
v_gene: TRBV7-3
CDR3nt: TGTGCCAGCAGCCCCGGGACTCCCAACGTGGAGACCCAGTACTTC
CDR3aa: CASSPGTPNVETQYF

j_gene: TRBJ1-5
abundance: few
d_gene: -
v_gene: TRBV7-2
CDR3nt: TGTGCCAGCAGCTTAATCATGGCGGGCGTTCAGCCCCAGCATTTT
CDR3aa: CASSLIMAGVQPQHF

j_gene: TRBJ2-3
abundance: few
d_gene: -
v_gene: TRBV19
CDR3nt: TGTGCCAGTAGTACTAGCGGCACAGATACGCAGTATTTT
CDR3aa: CASSTSGTDTQYF

j_gene: TRBJ1-2
abundance: -
d_gene: -
v_gene: TRBV6-6
CDR3nt: TGTGCCAGCAGATATACAGGTTCCGATGGCTACACCTTC
CDR3aa: CASRYTGSDGYTF

j_gene: TRBJ1-5
abundance: many
d_gene: TRBD1
v_gene: TRBV12-3/TRBV12-4
CDR3nt: TGTGCCAGCAGTTTCCGACAGGGAGGCGATCAGCCCCAGCATTTT
CDR3aa: CASSFRQGGDQPQHF

j_gene: TRBJ2-1
abundance: few
d_gene: TRBD2
v_gene: TRBV19
CDR3nt: TGTGCCACCCGCTTGGCTAGCGGGGTTCCCAGTGAGCAGTTCTTC
CDR3aa: CATRLASGVPSEQFF